Below, one T cell receptor beta chain is given with its context. Its antigen is currently not known. Base qualities are not provided; no much larger clone lies one nucleotide away. The library was obtained by the immunoSEQ multiplex PCR assay. Rearranged TCR beta chain sequences were amplified with the hsTCRB Kit following the manufacturer's protocol. Sequencing of TCRB libraries was carried out on an Illumina MiSeq. On the study's bioinformatics: The proprietary platform of the kit vendor was used for demultiplexing, trimming and gene mapping. TCRdb retrieved this table from immuneACCESS and kept in-frame rearrangements only. Not all clones are present; in checked studies, unresolved V genes account for under half, and no reason is known for the remainder. The DNA gave D and trimming, while V, J and clone size come from that table. The sample table records about 64,000 clones; about 74% of these occur just once. Together, the top ten hold around 4.5% of the sample.

This entry is derived from a study of a mutant IDH1 vaccine in newly diagnosed glioma (dated by TCRdb to 2020 to 2022). Study-level background: Vaccination was initiated 4-6 weeks after radiotherapy alone, or concurrently with temozolomide cycles in the chemotherapy-containing groups. The week-35 safety follow-up was designated visit V12, and the week-47 end of study was designated visit V13. For exploratory analyses, about 25 treated patients had longitudinal TCRB deep sequencing done wherever samples were available. Of the roughly 34 treated patients, around 62% were male and about 40% were female, and a mean age of approximately 40 years was recorded. Prior to enrollment, patients had been given standard therapy consisting of radiotherapy alone, temozolomide alone, or radiochemotherapy with temozolomide, with the combination given to most patients. Peripheral blood samples were drawn at six visits, namely V03 (baseline), V05, V07, V10, V12 and V13.

The time point label on this specimen signifies: week 35, safety follow-up. Each vaccine dose, consisting of 300 ug of a 20-mer mutant IDH1 peptide in Montanide, was administered subcutaneously with topical imiquimod. Patients received eight vaccinations in weeks 1, 3, 5, 7, 11, 15, 19 and 23, corresponding to visits V03 through V10. All donors had newly diagnosed IDH1-mutant astrocytomas of WHO grade 3 or 4 that showed loss of nuclear ATRX. The samples were drawn from NOA16, a multicentre, single-arm, open-label phase I trial in Germany that tested a mutant IDH1 peptide vaccine in humans for the first time. The DNeasy Blood and Tissue Kit was used to extract genomic DNA from EDTA blood for TCRB sequencing. Reading from cysteine to phenylalanine, the CDR3 counts 17 amino acids. Just the 51-base CDR3 DNA is kept, in frame starting at base 1. Reading the germline V gene gives CDR1 MDHEN and CDR2 SYDVKM. V and J are truncated by 3 bases and 3 bases respectively, leaving an intervening sequence of 21 bases.

The paper as a whole reports these results and caveats: Selection of PBMC samples for TCRB deep sequencing was based on availability. Changes in the top peripheral T cell clonotypes picked up by TCRB sequencing did not appear to be linked to pseudoprogression. Across multiple MHC alleles, vaccine-induced immune responses were seen in approximately 93% of patients. It was noted by the authors that analyses of patient blood samples could not be reproduced owing to sample limitations.

The receptor was derived from a man aged 50-60 years with glioma. The sequencing used PBMCs, collected from a glioma patient whose treatment included an IDH1 peptide vaccine. Recombination joined TRBV28 with TRBJ2-7, and perhaps TRBD2 as D gene, on 6 matching bases. The CDR3 protein is CASSFPTQYGRYYEQYF. Read as DNA, the sequence is TGTGCCAGCAGTTTCCCTACTCAATATGGGAGGTACTACGAGCAGTACTTC.